These T cell receptor beta chains were read from a single sample in a study of blood T cell repertoires in COVID-19. Data came from immunoSEQ multiplex PCR; TCRdb stores just in-frame clones and leaves some out. The sample yields about 230,000 clones, more than 75% seen once. Sequenced sample: peripheral blood. These receptors were taken from a man in his forties with acute or convalescent COVID-19. The CDR3 runs from the conserved cysteine through the conserved F or W.

12	TRBV12-3/TRBV12-4	TRBJ1-1	CASTVENTEAFF
16	TRBV3-1/TRBV3-2	TRBJ1-2	CASSQDQKGMRAGYTF
15	TRBV19	TRBJ2-7	CASSFRDRGDHEQYF
13	TRBV30	TRBJ2-7	CAWSPGTTYEQYF
15	TRBV5-8	TRBJ2-1	CASSLGTGSHNEQFF
13	TRBV2	TRBJ1-1	CASSYLRGTEAFF
14	TRBV5-1	TRBJ2-3	CASGRGSFTDTQYF
18	TRBV5-1	TRBJ1-4	CASSSVDGGRLSGEKLFF
15	TRBV7-2	TRBJ1-4	CASSLDRQGLEKLFF
18	TRBV24-1	TRBJ2-1	CATSDPPGTGEKSNEQFF
13	TRBV2	TRBJ1-1	CASGQGLNTEAFF
15	TRBV6-5	TRBJ1-4	CASNTAGGADEKLFF
11	TRBV24-1	TRBJ1-2	CATSTGDGYTF
19	TRBV19	TRBJ1-5	CASTGESTGGSNSNQPQHF
14	TRBV2	TRBJ1-6	CASINRDWNSPLHF
16	TRBV11-2	TRBJ2-1	CASSSLRGGSYNEQFF
13	TRBV5-1	TRBJ1-2	CASSLTGGWGYTF
17	TRBV3-1/TRBV3-2	TRBJ2-5	CASSQGWAGGPKETQYF
16	TRBV9	TRBJ2-2	CASSVGLAGNTGELFF
14	TRBV10-3	TRBJ1-4	CAIRGTGLNEKLFF
17	TRBV29-1	TRBJ2-1	CSVLAVRGLGAYNEQFF
15	TRBV19	TRBJ1-5	CASSIEEGVYQPQHF
16	TRBV15	TRBJ1-4	CATSRPPGVTNEKLFF
15	TRBV3-1/TRBV3-2	TRBJ2-1	CASSLRGGTYNEQFF
13	TRBV6-5	TRBJ1-2	CATGSRHLYGYTF
14	TRBV24-1	TRBJ1-1	CATSAGGGGTEAFF
15	TRBV28	TRBJ2-7	CASSLYSGGASEQYF
14	TRBV6-5	TRBJ1-2	CASSSLAGGEGYTF
14	TRBV12-5	TRBJ1-2	CASGDIWGPEGYTF
16	TRBV6-5	TRBJ2-1	CASSYSLAGVVNEQFF
12	TRBV29-1	TRBJ1-2	CSVTRDSYGYTF
15	TRBV6-5	TRBJ2-5	CASSYPLGGEKTQYF
17	TRBV27	TRBJ2-2	CASSLKAGGGFTGELFF
15	TRBV9	TRBJ1-1	CASSATGQQITEAFF
17	TRBV19	TRBJ2-6	CASSGGTGELGANVLTF
16	TRBV5-5	TRBJ2-5	CASSDRTGGLKETQYF
14	TRBV5-4	TRBJ1-1	CASSLKTLNTEAFF
17	TRBV4-1	TRBJ2-7	CASSPRPSRLEGGEQYF
14	TRBV7-9	TRBJ1-3	CASSFPGQGNTIYF
15	TRBV5-6	TRBJ2-1	CASLQLAFPLDEQFF
16	TRBV9	TRBJ1-6	CASSVGDAGGFSPLHF
14	TRBV30	TRBJ2-7	CAWSGTGLFYEQYF
15	TRBV6-4	TRBJ2-1	CASSDWGTSGNEQFF
15	TRBV29-1	TRBJ1-5	CSVFRHSYSNQPQHF
14	TRBV2	TRBJ1-2	CASSEREENYGYTF
15	TRBV3-1/TRBV3-2	TRBJ2-3	CASSRDRGLTDTQYF
15	TRBV7-2	TRBJ2-5	CASSLIRQGQETQYF
14	TRBV5-1	TRBJ1-3	CASSSGFSGNTIYF
14	TRBV6-1	TRBJ1-1	CASSENRLRGEAFF
14	TRBV7-8	TRBJ1-1	CASSLGGQGLEAFF
14	TRBV6-5	TRBJ2-7	CASSWGQGGYEQYF
14	TRBV6-5	TRBJ1-6	CASSSGQENSPLHF
18	TRBV18	TRBJ1-1	CASSPGTGLSSRYTEAFF
14	TRBV5-1	TRBJ2-3	CASSLLASTDTQYF
17	TRBV5-1	TRBJ1-1	CASSPRGSPLMNTEAFF
15	TRBV6-2/TRBV6-3	TRBJ2-3	CASSFRRGNTDTQYF
14	TRBV28	TRBJ1-1	CASSFDRGNTEAFF
14	TRBV27	TRBJ2-7	CASSFGQANYEQYF